These T cell receptor beta chains were read from a single sample in a study of blood T cells in healthy people across ages. TCRdb analysed the 5' RACE reads with MiXCR anew, one entry per CDR3 protein. The repertoire holds approximately 1.5 million distinct CDR3 sequences, with 35% to 45% as singletons. Sequenced material: blood. All receptors derive from a woman aged 18-29 years in good health. CDR3s include the opening cysteine and the closing phenylalanine or tryptophan. Fields, in order: V gene, D gene, clone size, J gene, CDR3 length, CDR3 DNA, CDR3 protein. D genes are given only for firm matches. The size field is filled for only some rows; it gives once, few, many or a size class.

v_call: TRBV27; d_call: -; clone_size: -; j_call: TRBJ1-5; cdr3_length: 13; cdr3_nt: TGTGCCAGCAGTCCGGCAGGGCTTGCGTCCCAGCATTTT; cdr3_aa: CASSPAGLASQHF
v_call: TRBV27; d_call: TRBD2; clone_size: few; j_call: TRBJ2-7; cdr3_length: 16; cdr3_nt: TGTGCCAGCAGTTTGGGTGCGGGAGGGTCCTACAATGAGCAGTACTTC; cdr3_aa: CASSLGAGGSYNEQYF
v_call: TRBV6-5; d_call: -; clone_size: few; j_call: TRBJ1-1; cdr3_length: 16; cdr3_nt: TGTGCCAGCAGTTACTCCCGGACGGGGATGAACACTGAAGCTTTCTTT; cdr3_aa: CASSYSRTGMNTEAFF
v_call: TRBV20-1; d_call: TRBD1; clone_size: few; j_call: TRBJ2-7; cdr3_length: 13; cdr3_nt: TGCAGTGCGGCGACAGGGACCACCTACGAGCAGTACTTC; cdr3_aa: CSAATGTTYEQYF
v_call: TRBV27; d_call: -; clone_size: once; j_call: TRBJ2-3; cdr3_length: 15; cdr3_nt: TGTGCCAGCAGTTCCCTCCTCGCGAGCACAGATACGCAGTATTTT; cdr3_aa: CASSSLLASTDTQYF
v_call: TRBV15; d_call: -; clone_size: -; j_call: TRBJ2-1; cdr3_length: 14; cdr3_nt: TGTGCCACTGGGGCCCTAGCCCTGGGCAATGAGCAGTTCTTC; cdr3_aa: CATGALALGNEQFF
v_call: TRBV29-1; d_call: -; clone_size: once; j_call: TRBJ1-2; cdr3_length: 13; cdr3_nt: TGCAGCGTTGGACAGAACGTTAACTATGGCTACACCTTC; cdr3_aa: CSVGQNVNYGYTF
v_call: TRBV7-9; d_call: -; clone_size: -; j_call: TRBJ1-1; cdr3_length: 14; cdr3_nt: TGTGCCAGCAGCTGGCGCGGGGGGTCCGCTGAAGCTTTCTTT; cdr3_aa: CASSWRGGSAEAFF
v_call: TRBV20-1; d_call: TRBD1; clone_size: -; j_call: TRBJ1-2; cdr3_length: 14; cdr3_nt: TGCACCCCGGGACAGGGGGCTAATAACTATGGCTACACCTTC; cdr3_aa: CTPGQGANNYGYTF
v_call: TRBV20-1; d_call: TRBD1; clone_size: -; j_call: TRBJ1-1; cdr3_length: 13; cdr3_nt: TGCAGTGCTTGGGACAGCCGGTTCACTGAAGCTTTCTTT; cdr3_aa: CSAWDSRFTEAFF
v_call: TRBV24-1; d_call: -; clone_size: -; j_call: TRBJ1-5; cdr3_length: 14; cdr3_nt: TGTGCCACCAGTGATGGTGGGGCAGGGCAGCCCCAGCATTTT; cdr3_aa: CATSDGGAGQPQHF
v_call: TRBV6-2/TRBV6-3; d_call: -; clone_size: -; j_call: TRBJ2-7; cdr3_length: 13; cdr3_nt: TGTGCCAGCAGTTGGGGACAAATCTACGAGCAGTACTTC; cdr3_aa: CASSWGQIYEQYF
v_call: TRBV3-1; d_call: -; clone_size: -; j_call: TRBJ1-1; cdr3_length: 14; cdr3_nt: TGTGCCAGCAGCCAAGCTCCCGGAACTGCTGAAGCTTTCTTT; cdr3_aa: CASSQAPGTAEAFF
v_call: TRBV7-9; d_call: TRBD2; clone_size: -; j_call: TRBJ2-5; cdr3_length: 13; cdr3_nt: TGTGCCAGCAGCTCGGGGGGGCAGGCAGTGAGGTACTTC; cdr3_aa: CASSSGGQAVRYF
v_call: TRBV29-1; d_call: TRBD1; clone_size: -; j_call: TRBJ1-2; cdr3_length: 16; cdr3_nt: TGCAGCGCTATGTCTCGACTGACAGGGAAGGACTATGGCTACACCTTC; cdr3_aa: CSAMSRLTGKDYGYTF
v_call: TRBV28; d_call: TRBD1; clone_size: -; j_call: TRBJ1-2; cdr3_length: 13; cdr3_nt: TGTGCCAGCAGTTGGACAGGGACGGCTGGCTACACCTTC; cdr3_aa: CASSWTGTAGYTF
v_call: TRBV11-2; d_call: -; clone_size: few; j_call: TRBJ2-6; cdr3_length: 20; cdr3_nt: TGTGCCAGCAGCTATAGGACAGAGATCACTATTAACTCTGGGGCCAACGTCCTGACTTTC; cdr3_aa: CASSYRTEITINSGANVLTF
v_call: TRBV6-9; d_call: -; clone_size: few; j_call: TRBJ2-7; cdr3_length: 17; cdr3_nt: TGTGCCAGCATTCCGTCGGTTGGCGGGGGCTCCTACAATGAGCAGTACTTC; cdr3_aa: CASIPSVGGGSYNEQYF
v_call: TRBV29-1; d_call: -; clone_size: -; j_call: TRBJ2-1; cdr3_length: 12; cdr3_nt: TGCAGCGTTGCTCACTACTACAATGAGCAGTTCTTC; cdr3_aa: CSVAHYYNEQFF
v_call: TRBV2; d_call: -; clone_size: -; j_call: TRBJ1-2; cdr3_length: 12; cdr3_nt: TGTGCCCGGGCCGGACTTAACTATGGCTACACCTTC; cdr3_aa: CARAGLNYGYTF
v_call: TRBV29-1; d_call: TRBD2; clone_size: few; j_call: TRBJ2-5; cdr3_length: 14; cdr3_nt: TGCAGCGTTGAGGTACTAGCGCGGCAAGAGACCCAGTACTTC; cdr3_aa: CSVEVLARQETQYF
v_call: TRBV7-2; d_call: -; clone_size: -; j_call: TRBJ1-2; cdr3_length: 13; cdr3_nt: TGTGCCAGCAGCTTAAAGGGGGGCGACGGCTACACCTTC; cdr3_aa: CASSLKGGDGYTF
v_call: TRBV5-1; d_call: -; clone_size: -; j_call: TRBJ2-3; cdr3_length: 12; cdr3_nt: TGCGCCAGCAGCCGAGCATTAGATACGCAGTATTTT; cdr3_aa: CASSRALDTQYF
v_call: TRBV7-2; d_call: -; clone_size: few; j_call: TRBJ2-3; cdr3_length: 15; cdr3_nt: TGTGCCAGCAGCTTCGACAGCCATCGCCCAGATACGCAGTATTTT; cdr3_aa: CASSFDSHRPDTQYF